The 20 T cell receptor beta chains in this list originate from one sample, sequenced in a study of blood T cells in healthy people across ages. The second PCR ran roughly 6 to 11 cycles with a sample-barcoded 5' primer and J-beta primers. TCRdb re-called the 5' RACE reads with MiXCR, one entry per CDR3 protein. Among 540,000 or so distinct CDR3 sequences listed, roughly 48% were seen once. Material: blood. Receptors originate from a man at least 80 years old in good health.

This chain joins TRBV7-9 and TRBJ2-3, with D possibly being TRBD2 (6 bases). The V gene lost 2 bases and the J gene lost 2 bases, with 17 bases spanning the gap. The CDR3 contains 17 residues. Per germline, CDR1 SEHNR and CDR2 FQNEAQ (reference sequence). CDR3 residues: CASSLKDLASDTDTQYF. CDR3 nucleotide sequence: TGTGCCAGCAGCTTAAAGGATCTAGCGTCAGACACAGATACGCAGTATTTT.

This clonotype was counted a single time. The V call is TRBV7-9, the J call TRBJ1-1; D call uncertain. Per germline, CDR1 SEHNR and CDR2 FQNEAQ (reference sequence). The CDR3 loop spans 11 amino acids. Trimming removed 4 bases at V and 3 bases at J, with 3 bases between. DNA of the CDR3: TGTGCCAGCAGCTCACACACTGAAGCTTTCTTT. Translated: CASSSHTEAFF.

This clonotype was seen a handful of times. CDR3 sequence reads: CASRTAGGRLNEQFF. The CDR3, as DNA: TGTGCCAGCAGAACCGCCGGGGGGCGTCTCAATGAGCAGTTCTTC. The V and J genes are TRBV6-5 and TRBJ2-1; D is perhaps TRBD2 (7 bases). This CDR3 has 15 residues. V lost 6 bases and J 6 bases, leaving 18 bases between the germline ends. Germline V gene data show CDR1 as MNHEY and CDR2 as SVGAGI.

The count of this clonotype is one. The chain is built from TRBV9 and TRBJ1-2; D gene unclear. Germline-derived CDR1 and CDR2 are SGDLS and YYNGEE. The CDR3 covers 16 residues. The germline V and J ends were trimmed by 4 bases and 4 bases, with 20 bases remaining between them. CDR3 in amino acids: CASSSGPLIGPYGYTF. The CDR3 DNA sequence: TGTGCCAGCAGCTCTGGACCACTTATCGGTCCCTATGGCTACACCTTC.

A few counts support this clonotype. The chain joins TRBV12-3 or TRBV12-4 to TRBJ1-2; D might be TRBD1 (6 bases). V shed 6 bases and J shed 5 bases, with 13 bases lying between them. The CDR3 is 13 residues long. The CDR3 DNA is TGTGCCAGCAGCCGGACAGAGAGTTATGGCTACACCTTC. It is translated as CASSRTESYGYTF.

V and J are TRBV2 and TRBJ2-7; a possible D gene is TRBD2 (6 bases). The germline V gene has CDR1 SNHLY and CDR2 FYNNEI. This CDR3 contains 12 residues. V was trimmed by 6 bases and J by 5 bases, leaving 11 bases between them. CDR3 sequence reads: CASRGEADEQYF. The CDR3 nucleotides read TGTGCCAGCAGAGGGGAGGCGGACGAGCAGTACTTC.

This sequence joins TRBV7-2 and TRBJ2-1; 16 nucleotides agree with TRBD2. Germline V gives CDR1 SGHTA, CDR2 FQGNSA. After removal of 2 bases from V and 10 bases from J, the junction contained 17 bases not matched to a gene. The CDR3 consists of 20 residues. The CDR3 spells CASSLYKSGTSGRVMGEQFF. CDR3 in DNA: TGTGCCAGCAGCTTATACAAGTCCGGGACTAGCGGGAGGGTAATGGGCGAGCAGTTCTTC.

This clonotype was found a few times. The chain combines TRBV10-3 with TRBJ2-7, with no clear D. Trimming cost V 5 bases and J 4 bases, with 9 bases left between them. The length of the CDR3 is 12 residues. Per the germline V gene, CDR1 is ENHRY and CDR2 is SYGVKD. CDR3 DNA sequence: TGTGCCATCAGTCCCTCCCGGTACGAGCAGTACTTC. Protein product: CAISPSRYEQYF.

The genes are TRBV20-1 and TRBJ2-5; TRBD1 might be the D (5 bases). The CDR3 consists of 15 residues. The germline V gene has CDR1 DFQATT and CDR2 SNEGSKA (reference sequence). The V end was cut by 3 bases, the J end by 4 bases, with 18 bases between. The CDR3 region is CSARSTKDKIETQYF. The CDR3 DNA is TGCAGTGCTAGGTCGACCAAGGACAAGATAGAGACCCAGTACTTC.

This sequence joins TRBV20-1 and TRBJ1-1; the match to TRBD1 covers 7 bases. Germline CDR1 reads DFQATT; CDR2 reads SNEGSKA (reference sequence). The CDR3 loop spans 14 amino acids. V lost 3 bases and J lost 4; bases outside the gene matches: 8. CDR3 DNA: TGCAGTGCTAGTTTTTATCAGGGGGGCACTGAAGCTTTCTTT. Its translation is CSASFYQGGTEAFF.

The chain links TRBV7-2 to TRBJ2-1; 8 positions agree with TRBD2. Germline loops: CDR1 SGHTA, CDR2 FQGNSA. CDR3 length: 13 amino acids. The trim removed 5 bases at V and 9 bases at J, leaving 6 bases unmatched. The CDR3 region has the DNA TGTGCCAGCAGCCTAAGCGGGAGCGCTGAGCAGTTCTTC. Translated: CASSLSGSAEQFF.

The genes are TRBV28 and TRBJ2-7, with a tentative D call TRBD1 (6 bases). Germline V CDR1 and CDR2: MDHEN, SYDVKM. V lost 6 bases and J 2 bases, leaving 17 bases between the germline ends. This CDR3 comprises 15 residues. CDR3 in amino acids: CASSNYRDGTYEQYF. CDR3 DNA: TGTGCCAGCAGCAACTACAGGGACGGGACCTACGAGCAGTACTTC.

The chain links TRBV29-1 to TRBJ1-2, with D unclear. The germline gives CDR1 SQVTM, CDR2 ANQGSEA. V lost 2 bases and J 0 bases, leaving 7 bases between the germline ends. This CDR3 has 13 amino acids. This CDR3 is CSVEKTTNYGYTF. The CDR3 nucleotides are TGCAGCGTTGAAAAAACGACTAACTATGGCTACACCTTC. Looking up the rest from reference TRBV29-1 and TRBJ1-2 gives the full variable domain: SAVISQKPSRDICQRGTSLTIQCQVDSQVTMMFWYRQQPGQSLTLIATANQGSEATYESGFVIDKFPISRPNLTFSTLTVSNMSPEDSSIYLCSVEKTTNYGYTFGSGTRLTVV.

This clonotype has more than one count but fewer than ten. The chain carries TRBV9 and TRBJ2-7; D unresolved. V was trimmed by 0 bases and J by 3 bases, leaving 7 bases between them. Looked up from germline, CDR1 is SGDLS and CDR2 is YYNGEE. This CDR3 is 13 amino acids long. CDR3 sequence (DNA): TGTGCCAGCAGCGTAGCGGTGGGCTACGAGCAGTACTTC. Encoded protein: CASSVAVGYEQYF.

The chain carries TRBV20-1 and TRBJ2-5; D possibly matches TRBD1 or TRBD2 (5 bases each). The DNA end is more similar to TRBJ2-7, so the J call may be wrong. CDR1 is DFQATT and CDR2 is SNEGSKA in the germline V gene (reference sequence). CDR3 size: 13 residues. CDR3 DNA: TGCAGTGCTACCCGGGACCAACCTTACGAGCAGTACTTC. Protein sequence: CSATRDQPYEQYF.

This clonotype occurred a few times. It may be a read error: a sequence one base away is much more abundant. V usage is TRBV6-6 and J usage is TRBJ2-1; 8 positions agree with TRBD2. The CDR3 has 10 residues. Germline V gene data show CDR1 as MNHNY and CDR2 as SVGAGI (reference sequence). In DNA, the CDR3 is TGTGTCAGCCATGAGCGGGAGATGTTCTTC. It translates to CVSHEREMFF.

The gene calls are TRBV2 and TRBJ1-5; possible D gene TRBD1, 5 bases. V was cut by 3 bases and J by 5 bases, with 8 bases left in between. The CDR3 totals 13 residues. Germline loops: CDR1 SNHLY, CDR2 FYNNEI. The CDR3 DNA is TGTGCCAGCAGTGAGGGGGAATATCAGCCCCAGCATTTT. The encoded protein is CASSEGEYQPQHF.

V is TRBV29-1 and J is TRBJ1-5; D remains ambiguous. Germline V gives CDR1 SQVTM, CDR2 ANQGSEA. The V and J ends lost 7 bases and 3 bases respectively, with 16 bases between them. The CDR3 contains 14 residues. The CDR3 protein is CSARGSQDNQPQHF. Written as DNA, the CDR3 is TGCAGCGCCCGAGGTAGCCAAGACAATCAGCCCCAGCATTTT. Filled out from reference TRBV29-1 and TRBJ1-5, the complete variable domain reads SAVISQKPSRDICQRGTSLTIQCQVDSQVTMMFWYRQQPGQSLTLIATANQGSEATYESGFVIDKFPISRPNLTFSTLTVSNMSPEDSSIYLCSARGSQDNQPQHFGDGTRLSIL.

The chain joins TRBV5-1 to TRBJ2-3, with 8 bases fitting TRBD2. Germline V CDR1 and CDR2: SGHRS, YFSETQ. This CDR3 contains 15 residues. V was clipped by 0 bases and J by 4 bases; unmatched bases: 4. The CDR3 reads CASSLDGRAPDTQYF. In nucleotides, the CDR3 is TGCGCCAGCAGCTTGGACGGGAGGGCCCCAGATACGCAGTATTTT.

Only a few counts were recorded for this clonotype. The chain combines TRBV25-1 with TRBJ2-5; 9 bases map to TRBD1. Germline V lookup: CDR1 MGHDK, CDR2 SYGVNS. The V and J ends lost 3 bases and 2 bases, in that order; junction bases with no gene match: 10. The CDR3 spans 17 residues. CDR3 amino acids: CASSDLQGALGQETQYF. The CDR3 region has the DNA TGTGCCAGCAGTGATCTACAGGGGGCTTTGGGACAAGAGACCCAGTACTTC.